A selection of T cell receptor beta chains follows, all from one sample in a study. One entry per CDR3 protein results from TCRdb running MiXCR on the 5' RACE reads. This table has under 65,000 distinct CDR3 sequences, 25% to 35% appearing once. Sequenced sample: tumor-infiltrating memory CD4+ T cells sorted from the breast tumor. The receptors stem from a female donor with breast cancer. The CDR3 runs from the conserved cysteine through the conserved F or W. D genes are given only for firm matches. Clone size is shown for a subset of rows, as once, few, many or a class of expanded clone.

>NA|TRBV29-1|TRBJ2-5|NA
CSGWGGGGETQHF
TGCAGCGGCTGGGGGGGGGGCGGAGAGACCCAGCACTTC
>NA|TRBV20-1|TRBJ2-1|NA
CSARDLGGHYNEQFF
TGCAGTGCTAGAGATCTCGGGGGCCATTACAATGAGCAGTTCTTC
>TRBD2|TRBV20-1|TRBJ2-2|few
CSARAGEGTGELFF
TGCAGTGCTAGGGCGGGAGAGGGTACCGGGGAGCTGTTTTTT
>TRBD2|TRBV5-1|TRBJ2-1|NA
CASSLVPTSGSNNEQFF
TGCGCCAGCAGCTTGGTCCCGACTAGCGGGAGTAATAATGAGCAGTTCTTC
>NA|TRBV28|TRBJ1-5|once
CASRSGVGQPQHF
TGTGCCAGCAGAAGCGGGGTGGGGCAGCCCCAGCATTTT
>NA|TRBV7-9|TRBJ2-7|few
CASSPRTSMLDEQYF
TGTGCCAGCAGCCCCAGGACAAGCATGTTGGACGAGCAGTACTTC
>TRBD1|TRBV29-1|TRBJ2-2|few
CSARTGGDNTGELFF
TGCAGCGCCCGGACAGGGGGCGATAACACCGGGGAGCTGTTTTTT
>TRBD1|TRBV7-2|TRBJ2-3|many
CASSLVGPRGDTQYF
TGTGCCAGCAGCTTAGTTGGACCCAGGGGGGATACGCAGTATTTT
>NA|TRBV24-1|TRBJ2-3|NA
CATSDKTDTQYF
TGTGCCACCAGTGATAAAACAGATACGCAGTATTTT
>NA|TRBV6-1|TRBJ1-5|few
CASSEMAGGNQPQHF
TGTGCCAGCAGTGAAATGGCAGGGGGCAATCAGCCCCAGCATTTT
>NA|TRBV7-9|TRBJ1-1|NA
CASSPLTGIADTEAFF
TGTGCCAGCAGCCCTCTAACAGGGATCGCGGACACTGAAGCTTTCTTT
>TRBD1|TRBV7-3|TRBJ1-5|NA
CASSRDRSTDTQHF
TGTGCCAGCAGCCGGGACAGGAGCACAGATACGCAGCATTTT
>NA|TRBV20-1|TRBJ2-7|NA
CSARRGTFEQYF
TGCAGTGCTCGACGGGGGACCTTCGAGCAGTACTTC
>NA|TRBV29-1|TRBJ2-7|NA
CSVGGGGHEQYF
TGCAGCGTTGGAGGGGGGGGTCACGAGCAGTACTTC
>NA|TRBV20-1|TRBJ2-1|NA
CSANRLVDEQFF
TGCAGTGCTAACCGGCTTGTGGACGAGCAGTTCTTC
>TRBD2|TRBV18|TRBJ2-7|NA
CASSPGTSYEQYF
TGTGCCAGCTCACCCGGGACTAGCTACGAGCAGTACTTC
>NA|TRBV20-1|TRBJ1-3|few
CSAPDQAAGNTIYF
TGCAGTGCCCCCGATCAGGCCGCGGGAAACACCATATATTTT
>TRBD2|TRBV6-5|TRBJ2-5|NA
CASSLGLAGTLGSQETQYF
TGTGCCAGCAGCCTGGGACTAGCGGGGACCCTAGGGAGCCAAGAGACCCAGTACTTC
>NA|TRBV5-1|TRBJ1-4|NA
CASSPLGGNEKLFF
TGCGCCAGCAGCCCTCTCGGAGGGAATGAAAAACTGTTTTTT
>TRBD2|TRBV5-1|TRBJ2-1|NA
CASKASGIYNEQFF
TGCGCCAGCAAGGCCAGCGGGATTTACAATGAGCAGTTCTTC
>NA|TRBV5-1|TRBJ1-5|NA
CASSLAGDTDTQHF
TGCGCCAGCAGCTTAGCGGGGGACACAGATACGCAGCATTTT
>NA|TRBV9|TRBJ2-1|few
CASSPSLGLSGNEQFF
TGTGCCAGCAGCCCTAGCCTCGGACTATCCGGTAATGAGCAGTTCTTC
>NA|TRBV5-5|TRBJ1-2|NA
CASSTDSGRGYTF
TGTGCCAGCAGCACGGACAGCGGCAGAGGCTACACCTTC
>TRBD2|TRBV20-1|TRBJ2-3|NA
CSAGRRLADTQYF
TGCAGTGCAGGACGAAGACTAGCGGATACGCAGTATTTT
>TRBD1|TRBV7-2|TRBJ2-5|few
CASSFGTGVTETQYF
TGTGCCAGCAGCTTCGGGACAGGGGTTACAGAGACCCAGTACTTC
>NA|TRBV12-3/TRBV12-4|TRBJ2-3|few
CASKEGLGEDTQYF
TGTGCCAGCAAAGAGGGGCTGGGAGAGGATACGCAGTATTTT
>NA|TRBV14|TRBJ2-7|few
CASSGGNEQYF
TGTGCCAGCAGCGGGGGGAACGAGCAGTACTTC
>TRBD2|TRBV5-4|TRBJ2-3|NA
CASSSPTSGLTDTQYF
TGTGCCAGCAGTTCACCGACTAGCGGCCTCACAGATACGCAGTATTTT
>TRBD2|TRBV11-2|TRBJ2-5|NA
CASSLVWRAGMETQYF
TGTGCCAGCAGCTTAGTTTGGCGAGCGGGGATGGAGACCCAGTACTTC
>NA|TRBV6-1|TRBJ2-1|few
CASSRRFNEQFF
TGTGCCAGCAGTCGTCGATTCAATGAGCAGTTCTTC